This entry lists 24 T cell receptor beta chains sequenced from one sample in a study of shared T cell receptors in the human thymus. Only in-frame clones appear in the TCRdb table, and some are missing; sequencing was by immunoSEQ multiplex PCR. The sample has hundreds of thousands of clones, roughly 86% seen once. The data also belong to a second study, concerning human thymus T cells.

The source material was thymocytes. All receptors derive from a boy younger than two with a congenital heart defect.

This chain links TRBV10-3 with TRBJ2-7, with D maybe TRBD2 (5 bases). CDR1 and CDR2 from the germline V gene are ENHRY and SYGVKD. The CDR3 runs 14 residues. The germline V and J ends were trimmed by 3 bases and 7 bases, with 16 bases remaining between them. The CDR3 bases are TGTGCCATCAGTGATTCGTGGACTTCCCAAGAGCAGTACTTC. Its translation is CAISDSWTSQEQYF.

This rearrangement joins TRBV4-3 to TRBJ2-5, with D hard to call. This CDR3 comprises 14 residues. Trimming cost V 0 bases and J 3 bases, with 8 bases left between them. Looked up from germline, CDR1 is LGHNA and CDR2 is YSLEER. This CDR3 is CASSQEAAEETQYF. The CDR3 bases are TGCGCCAGCAGCCAAGAGGCTGCCGAAGAGACCCAGTACTTC.

The DNA of the CDR3 is TGTGCCATCAGAGGGAATGTGACGGGGGACTATGGCTACACCTTC. It yields the protein CAIRGNVTGDYGYTF. The chain carries TRBV10-3 and TRBJ1-2, with D possibly TRBD1 on 5 matching bases. Trimming stripped 6 bases from V and 3 bases from J, with 17 bases between. Germline V gene lookup returns CDR1 ENHRY and CDR2 SYGVKD. This CDR3 has 15 residues.

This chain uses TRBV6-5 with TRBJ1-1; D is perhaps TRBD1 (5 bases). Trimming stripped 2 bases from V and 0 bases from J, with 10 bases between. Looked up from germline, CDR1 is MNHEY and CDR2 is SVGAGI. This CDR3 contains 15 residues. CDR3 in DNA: TGTGCCAGCAGTTACGTAGGACACCTGAACACTGAAGCTTTCTTT. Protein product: CASSYVGHLNTEAFF.

The CDR3 reads CASSPTTGLNQPQHF. The CDR3 DNA sequence: TGTGCCAGCAGTCCGACGACAGGGCTCAATCAGCCCCAGCATTTT. The rearrangement links TRBV27 to TRBJ1-5, with 7 bases that match TRBD1. Germline assignment: CDR1 MNHEY and CDR2 SMNVEV (reference sequence). V lost 5 bases, J lost 3 bases, and 7 bases stayed unmatched. CDR3 size: 15 residues.

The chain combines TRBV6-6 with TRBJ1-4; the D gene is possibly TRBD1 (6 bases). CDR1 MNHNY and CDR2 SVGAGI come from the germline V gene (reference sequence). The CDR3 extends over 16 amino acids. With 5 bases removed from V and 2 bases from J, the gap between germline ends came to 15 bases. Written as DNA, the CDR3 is TGTGCCAGCAGTCACAGGGTAATTGGGACTAATGAAAAACTGTTTTTT. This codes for CASSHRVIGTNEKLFF.

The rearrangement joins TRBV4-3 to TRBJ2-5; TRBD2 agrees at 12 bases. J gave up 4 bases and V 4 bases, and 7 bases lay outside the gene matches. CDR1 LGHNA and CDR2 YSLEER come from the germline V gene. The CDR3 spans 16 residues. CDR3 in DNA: TGCGCCAGCAGCCGTCGACTAGCGGGAGAGGGAGAGACCCAGTACTTC. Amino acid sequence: CASSRRLAGEGETQYF.

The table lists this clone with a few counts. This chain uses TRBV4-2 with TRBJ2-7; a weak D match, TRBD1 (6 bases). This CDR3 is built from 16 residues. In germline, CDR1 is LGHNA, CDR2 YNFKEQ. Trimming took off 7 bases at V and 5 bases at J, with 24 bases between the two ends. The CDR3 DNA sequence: TGTGCCAGCACCTTAGGGGCAGGGGCAATTATCGACGAGCAGTACTTC. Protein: CASTLGAGAIIDEQYF.

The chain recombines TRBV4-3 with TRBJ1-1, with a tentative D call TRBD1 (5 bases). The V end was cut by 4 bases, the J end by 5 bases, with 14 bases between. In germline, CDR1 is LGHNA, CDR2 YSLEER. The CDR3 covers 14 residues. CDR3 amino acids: CASSLRWGGTEAFF. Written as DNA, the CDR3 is TGCGCCAGCAGCCTAAGATGGGGGGGAACTGAAGCTTTCTTT.

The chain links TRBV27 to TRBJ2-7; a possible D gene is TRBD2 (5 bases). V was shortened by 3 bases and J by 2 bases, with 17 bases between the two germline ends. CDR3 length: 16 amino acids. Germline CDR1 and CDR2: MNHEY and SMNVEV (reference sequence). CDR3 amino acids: CASSFTSKAETYEQYF. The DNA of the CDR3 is TGTGCCAGCAGTTTCACCTCGAAAGCGGAGACCTACGAGCAGTACTTC.

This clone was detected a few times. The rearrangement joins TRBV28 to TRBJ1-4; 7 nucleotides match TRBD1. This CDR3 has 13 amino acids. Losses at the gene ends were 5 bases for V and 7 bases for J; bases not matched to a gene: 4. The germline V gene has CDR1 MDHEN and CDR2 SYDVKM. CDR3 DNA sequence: TGTGCCAGCAGTGGACAGGAGGGTGAAAAACTGTTTTTT. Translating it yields CASSGQEGEKLFF.

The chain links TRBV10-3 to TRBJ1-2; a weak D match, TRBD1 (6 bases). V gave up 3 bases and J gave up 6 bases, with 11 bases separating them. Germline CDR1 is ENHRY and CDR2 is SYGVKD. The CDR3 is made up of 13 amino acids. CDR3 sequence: CAISDWGPDGYTF. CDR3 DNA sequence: TGTGCCATCAGTGATTGGGGGCCCGATGGCTACACCTTC.

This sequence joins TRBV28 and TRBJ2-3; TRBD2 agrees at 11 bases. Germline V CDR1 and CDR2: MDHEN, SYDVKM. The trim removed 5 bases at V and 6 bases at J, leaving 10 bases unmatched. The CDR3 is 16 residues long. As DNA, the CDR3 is TGTGCCAGCAGTGCGCGGACTAGCGGGCGTGTGGATACGCAGTATTTT. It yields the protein CASSARTSGRVDTQYF.

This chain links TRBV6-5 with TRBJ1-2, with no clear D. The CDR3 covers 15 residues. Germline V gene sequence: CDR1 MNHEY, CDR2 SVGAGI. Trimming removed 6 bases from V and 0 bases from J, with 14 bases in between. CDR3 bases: TGTGCCAGCAGACCCGATTCGTTAGCTAACTATGGCTACACCTTC. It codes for CASRPDSLANYGYTF.

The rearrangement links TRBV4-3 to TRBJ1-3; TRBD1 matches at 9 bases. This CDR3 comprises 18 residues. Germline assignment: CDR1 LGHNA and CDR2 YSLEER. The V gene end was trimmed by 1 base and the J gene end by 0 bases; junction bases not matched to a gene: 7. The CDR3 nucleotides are TGCGCCAGCAGCCAAGGTACTGGGACAGGGCCCTCTGGAAACACCATATATTTT. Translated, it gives CASSQGTGTGPSGNTIYF.

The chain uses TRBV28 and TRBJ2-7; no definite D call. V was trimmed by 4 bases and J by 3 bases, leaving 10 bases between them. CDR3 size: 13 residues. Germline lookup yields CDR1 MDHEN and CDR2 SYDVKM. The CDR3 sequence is CASSSPDFYEQYF. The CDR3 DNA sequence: TGTGCCAGCAGTTCCCCAGACTTCTACGAGCAGTACTTC.

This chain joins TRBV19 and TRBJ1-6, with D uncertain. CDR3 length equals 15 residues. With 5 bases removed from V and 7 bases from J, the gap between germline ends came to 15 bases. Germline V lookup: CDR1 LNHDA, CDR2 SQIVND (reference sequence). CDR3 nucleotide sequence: TGTGCCAGTAGTCTCCGGGCCCCGGGGAATTCACCCCTCCACTTT. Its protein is CASSLRAPGNSPLHF.

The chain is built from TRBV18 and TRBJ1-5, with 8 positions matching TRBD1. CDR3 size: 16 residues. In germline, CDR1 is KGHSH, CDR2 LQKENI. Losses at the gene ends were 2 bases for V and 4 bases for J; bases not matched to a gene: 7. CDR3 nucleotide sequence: TGTGCCAGCTCACCAACGCCGGGACAGGCGAATCAGCCCCAGCATTTT. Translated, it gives CASSPTPGQANQPQHF.

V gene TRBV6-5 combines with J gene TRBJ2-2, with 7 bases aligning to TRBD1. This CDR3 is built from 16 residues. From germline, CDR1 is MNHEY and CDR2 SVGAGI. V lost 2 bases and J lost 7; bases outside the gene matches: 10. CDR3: CASSYRGRLRFGELFF. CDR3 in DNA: TGTGCCAGCAGTTACAGGGGGCGCTTAAGGTTCGGGGAGCTGTTTTTT.

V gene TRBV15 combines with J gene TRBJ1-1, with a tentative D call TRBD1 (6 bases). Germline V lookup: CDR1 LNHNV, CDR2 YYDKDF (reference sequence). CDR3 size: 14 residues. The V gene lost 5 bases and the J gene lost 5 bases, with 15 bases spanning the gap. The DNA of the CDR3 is TGTGCCACCAGCTATATGAGAGGGGGTACTGAAGCTTTCTTT. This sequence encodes CATSYMRGGTEAFF.

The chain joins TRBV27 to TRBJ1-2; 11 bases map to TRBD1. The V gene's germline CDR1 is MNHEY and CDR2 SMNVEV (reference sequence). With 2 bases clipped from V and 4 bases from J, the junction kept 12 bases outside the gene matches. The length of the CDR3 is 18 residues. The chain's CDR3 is CASSLAGDRGNCSYGYTF. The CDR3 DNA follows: TGTGCCAGCAGTTTAGCCGGGGACAGGGGGAATTGTAGCTATGGCTACACCTTC.

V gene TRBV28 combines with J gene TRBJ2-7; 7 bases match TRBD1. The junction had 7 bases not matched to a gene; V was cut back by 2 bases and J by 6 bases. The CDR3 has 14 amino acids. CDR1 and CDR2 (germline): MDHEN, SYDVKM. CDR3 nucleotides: TGTGCCAGCAGTTTAATAGGACAGGTTCTCGAGCAGTACTTC. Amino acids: CASSLIGQVLEQYF.

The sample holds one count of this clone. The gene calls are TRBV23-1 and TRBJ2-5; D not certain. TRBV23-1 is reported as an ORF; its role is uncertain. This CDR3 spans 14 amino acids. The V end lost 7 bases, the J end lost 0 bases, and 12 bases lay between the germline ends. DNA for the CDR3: TGCGCCAGCAAACCCCAGATGTACCAAGAGACCCAGTACTTC. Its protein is CASKPQMYQETQYF.

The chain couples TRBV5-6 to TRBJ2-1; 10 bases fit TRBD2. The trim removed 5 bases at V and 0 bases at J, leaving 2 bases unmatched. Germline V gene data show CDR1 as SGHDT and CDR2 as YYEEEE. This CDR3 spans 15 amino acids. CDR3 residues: CASSSGGSSYNEQFF. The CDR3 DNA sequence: TGTGCCAGCAGTAGCGGGGGGAGCTCCTACAATGAGCAGTTCTTC.